These 7 T cell receptor beta chains came from one sample sequenced in a study of PD-1 blockade in classical Hodgkin lymphoma. TCRdb keeps only in-frame clones here, not all; method: immunoSEQ multiplex PCR. The sample holds approximately 65,000 clones; approximately 94% are singletons and the top ten take approximately 8%. Time point given: cycle 4 day 1 (C4D1), after five to seven weeks of nivolumab. Each and every patient relapsed after autologous stem cell transplantation, and patients got differing brentuximab vedotin exposure. Source: peripheral blood mononuclear cells (PBMCs), taken before the fourth cycle of nivolumab. Source of these receptors: a human donor with classical Hodgkin lymphoma.

The chain has TRBV18 and TRBJ1-2, with D unresolved. The CDR3 covers 13 residues. Looked up from germline, CDR1 is KGHSH and CDR2 is LQKENI. The germline V and J ends were trimmed by 2 bases and 3 bases, with 7 bases remaining between them. CDR3 sequence: CASSPDRDYGYTF. The CDR3 nucleotides read TGTGCCAGCTCACCAGACCGTGACTATGGCTACACCTTC.

The chain carries TRBV21-1 and TRBJ1-1; the table calls TRBD1, which could not be checked here. TRBV21-1 is a recognized pseudogene. This CDR3 is 14 amino acids long. The CDR3 region has the DNA TGTGCCAGCAGCAAGGGCAGGGTGAACACTGAAGCTTTCTTT. Its protein product is CASSKGRVNTEAFF.

The rearrangement links TRBV10-3 to TRBJ2-3, with TRBD2 identical over 10 bases. Trimming took 7 bases from V and 2 from J; bases not matched to a gene: 6. The germline gives CDR1 ENHRY, CDR2 SYGVKD. The CDR3 length is 15 residues. The CDR3 DNA is TGTGCCATCACAAGCGGGAGGGCCCCCACAGATACGCAGTATTTT. It is translated as CAITSGRAPTDTQYF.

The genes are TRBV28 and TRBJ1-6; 7 nucleotides align to TRBD1. The junction had 8 bases not matched to a gene; V was cut back by 3 bases and J by 0 bases. Germline V gene data show CDR1 as MDHEN and CDR2 as SYDVKM. The CDR3 length is 18 residues. The CDR3 sequence is CASSFSGTESSYNSPLHF. The CDR3 bases are TGTGCCAGCAGTTTTTCCGGGACAGAGAGCTCCTATAATTCACCCCTCCACTTT.

The chain has TRBV7-3 and TRBJ2-2, with D uncertain. Per germline, CDR1 SGHTA and CDR2 FQGTGA. Trimming cost V 5 bases and J 8 bases, with 12 bases left between them. The CDR3 is 13 amino acids. CDR3 DNA: TGTGCCAGCAGCAAAGACCCGTTGGGGGAGCTGTTTTTT. It yields the protein CASSKDPLGELFF.

The table lists this clone with a count of one. The genes are TRBV6-1 and TRBJ1-1; 9 bases agree with TRBD1. In germline, CDR1 is MNHNS, CDR2 SASEGT. CDR3 length: 15 amino acids. V gave up 6 bases and J gave up 7 bases; unmatched junction bases: 12. This CDR3 is CASSDAGTGTSEAFF. CDR3 sequence (DNA): TGTGCCAGCAGCGACGCCGGGACAGGGACAAGTGAAGCTTTCTTT.

This clone showed up just once. The chain recombines TRBV25-1 with TRBJ2-7; 7 nucleotides line up with TRBD2. J was trimmed by 5 bases and V by 1 base; bases with no gene match: 11. The CDR3 extends over 16 amino acids. From germline, CDR1 is MGHDK and CDR2 SYGVNS. For the CDR3, the DNA is TGTGCCAGCAGTGAATTCGGTGCGGGAGCGTACGACGAGCAGTACTTC. Protein sequence: CASSEFGAGAYDEQYF.